This is a list of T cell receptor beta chains from one sample in a study of OX40 agonist ivuxolimab in advanced cancers. Only in-frame clones appear in the TCRdb table, and some are missing; sequencing was by immunoSEQ multiplex PCR. This table holds tens of thousands of clones, approximately 85% found once. The sequenced sample was CD4+ or CD8+ T cells sorted from blood, obtained in a trial of the OX40 agonist ivuxolimab. The receptors were gathered from an adult with an advanced solid tumor such as melanoma, head and neck, liver or kidney cancer. The CDR3 runs from the conserved cysteine through the conserved F or W.

length,V,J,CDR3
15,TRBV6-5,TRBJ2-2,CASSYSTGGRRELFF
16,TRBV19,TRBJ2-7,CASSIDRGTGFYEQYF
15,TRBV10-1,TRBJ2-7,CASSAGPRSSYEQYF
16,TRBV9,TRBJ2-3,CASSALTSGSTDTQYF
12,TRBV9,TRBJ1-6,CASSAWNSPLHF
16,TRBV27,TRBJ2-1,CASSPPRTANYNEQFF
14,TRBV7-6,TRBJ2-7,CASSQTSGRDEQYF
17,TRBV4-1,TRBJ2-2,CASSQIASGSGAGELFF
15,TRBV9,TRBJ2-1,CASSAGTSGRNEQFF
13,TRBV13,TRBJ2-1,CASSLALLDEQFF
16,TRBV10-3,TRBJ2-5,CAISDQRTSGTKTQYF
15,TRBV13,TRBJ1-1,CASSAGQGLPTEAFF
16,TRBV5-1,TRBJ2-1,CASSLGSGGQGNEQFF
19,TRBV19,TRBJ2-5,CASSIGRGEPGLPMETQYF
14,TRBV10-3,TRBJ2-5,CAISESSAQETQYF
13,TRBV9,TRBJ2-5,CASSPGPRETQYF
16,TRBV27,TRBJ2-1,CASSLPGQGMYNEQFF
13,TRBV5-5,TRBJ2-7,CASSRDRSYEQYF
18,TRBV19,TRBJ2-1,CASSIEGVLAGVYNEQFF
10,TRBV29-1,TRBJ2-7,CSVVAYEQYF
13,TRBV28,TRBJ2-2,CASSLVNTGELFF
13,TRBV4-1,TRBJ2-7,CASSPTPGGEQYF
14,TRBV6-5,TRBJ1-2,CASKWPGINYGYTF
15,TRBV30,TRBJ2-7,CAWSGRDRGGYEQYF
13,TRBV6-5,TRBJ1-2,CASSYGGGYGYTF
14,TRBV7-9,TRBJ2-7,CASTGGQGTYEQYF
13,TRBV6-4,TRBJ1-2,CASSPYGSYGYTF
14,TRBV6-6,TRBJ1-1,CASSLQGGDTEAFF
12,TRBV15,TRBJ2-7,CATSSTGREQYF
15,TRBV28,TRBJ2-3,CASSARDSVLDTQYF
13,TRBV19,TRBJ1-1,CASSIGQGTEAFF
14,TRBV4-1,TRBJ1-5,CASSQGGEGRPQHF
15,TRBV6-5,TRBJ2-2,CASSLGQGPTGELFF
17,TRBV27,TRBJ2-1,CASSPGRSGSTPNEQFF